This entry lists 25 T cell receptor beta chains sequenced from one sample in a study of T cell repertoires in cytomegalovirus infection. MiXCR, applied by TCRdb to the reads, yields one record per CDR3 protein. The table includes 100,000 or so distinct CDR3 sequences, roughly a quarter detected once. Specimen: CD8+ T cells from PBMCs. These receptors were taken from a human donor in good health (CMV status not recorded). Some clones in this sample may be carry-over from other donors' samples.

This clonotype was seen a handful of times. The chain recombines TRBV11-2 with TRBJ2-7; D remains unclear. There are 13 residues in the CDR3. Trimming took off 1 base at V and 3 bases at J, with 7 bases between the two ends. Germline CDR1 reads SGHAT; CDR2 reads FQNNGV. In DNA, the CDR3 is TGTGCCAGCAGCTTAGTGGGGTTCTACGAGCAGTACTTC. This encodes CASSLVGFYEQYF.

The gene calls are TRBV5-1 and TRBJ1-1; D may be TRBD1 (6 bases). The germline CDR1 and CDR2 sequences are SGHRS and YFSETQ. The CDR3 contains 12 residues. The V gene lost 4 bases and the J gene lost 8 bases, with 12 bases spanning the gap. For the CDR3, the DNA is TGCGCCAGCAGCATTGACAGGTTAGAAGCTTTCTTT. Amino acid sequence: CASSIDRLEAFF.

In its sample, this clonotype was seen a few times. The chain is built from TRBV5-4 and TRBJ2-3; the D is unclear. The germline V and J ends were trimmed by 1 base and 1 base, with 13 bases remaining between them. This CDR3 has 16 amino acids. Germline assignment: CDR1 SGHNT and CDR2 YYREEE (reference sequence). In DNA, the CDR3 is TGTGCCAGCAGCTTGAAACGAGAAGCACGCACAGATACGCAGTATTTT. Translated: CASSLKREARTDTQYF.

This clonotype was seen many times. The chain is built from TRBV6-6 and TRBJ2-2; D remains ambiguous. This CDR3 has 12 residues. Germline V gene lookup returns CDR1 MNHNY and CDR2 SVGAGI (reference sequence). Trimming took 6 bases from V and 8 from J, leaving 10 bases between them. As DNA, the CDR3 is TGTGCCAGCAGGGGCCCAGCGGGGGAGCTGTTTTTT. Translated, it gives CASRGPAGELFF.

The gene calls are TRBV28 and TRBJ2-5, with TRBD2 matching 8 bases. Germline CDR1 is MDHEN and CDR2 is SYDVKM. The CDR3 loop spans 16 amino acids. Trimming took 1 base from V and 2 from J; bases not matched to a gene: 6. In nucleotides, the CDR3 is TGTGCCAGCAGTTTATTTAGCGGGGAGAGACAAGAGACCCAGTACTTC. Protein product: CASSLFSGERQETQYF.

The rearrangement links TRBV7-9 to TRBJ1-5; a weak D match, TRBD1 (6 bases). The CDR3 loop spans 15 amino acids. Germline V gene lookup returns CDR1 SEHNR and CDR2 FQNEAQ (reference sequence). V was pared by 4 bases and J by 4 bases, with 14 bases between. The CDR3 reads CASSYVGQNNQPQHF. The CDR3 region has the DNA TGTGCCAGCAGCTATGTAGGACAGAATAATCAGCCCCAGCATTTT.

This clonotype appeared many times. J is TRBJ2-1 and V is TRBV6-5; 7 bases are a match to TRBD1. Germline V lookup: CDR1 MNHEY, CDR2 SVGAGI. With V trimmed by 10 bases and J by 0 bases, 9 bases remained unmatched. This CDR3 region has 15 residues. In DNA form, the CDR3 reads TGTGCCACCACACTGACAGGGAGCTCCTACAATGAGCAGTTCTTC. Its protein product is CATTLTGSSYNEQFF.

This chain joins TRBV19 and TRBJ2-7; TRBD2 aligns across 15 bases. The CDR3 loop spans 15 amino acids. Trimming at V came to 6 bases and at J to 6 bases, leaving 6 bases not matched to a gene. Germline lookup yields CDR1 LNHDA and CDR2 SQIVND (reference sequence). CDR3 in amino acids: CASRGLAGGSVEQYF. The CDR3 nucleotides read TGTGCCAGTAGGGGACTAGCGGGAGGTTCTGTCGAGCAGTACTTC.

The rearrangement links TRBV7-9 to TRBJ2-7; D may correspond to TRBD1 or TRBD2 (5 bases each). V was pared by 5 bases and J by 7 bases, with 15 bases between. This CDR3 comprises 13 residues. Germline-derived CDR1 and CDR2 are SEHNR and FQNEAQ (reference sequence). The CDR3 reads CASSHHLGEEQYF. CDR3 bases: TGTGCCAGCAGCCACCATTTGGGGGAGGAGCAGTACTTC.

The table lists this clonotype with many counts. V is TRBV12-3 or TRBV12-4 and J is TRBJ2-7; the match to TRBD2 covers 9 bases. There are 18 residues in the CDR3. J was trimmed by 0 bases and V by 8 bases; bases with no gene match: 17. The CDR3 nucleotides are TGTGCCAGCGGGGGGGCGGGGCACGAGCGGGAGGTCTCCTACGAGCAGTACTTC. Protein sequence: CASGGAGHEREVSYEQYF.

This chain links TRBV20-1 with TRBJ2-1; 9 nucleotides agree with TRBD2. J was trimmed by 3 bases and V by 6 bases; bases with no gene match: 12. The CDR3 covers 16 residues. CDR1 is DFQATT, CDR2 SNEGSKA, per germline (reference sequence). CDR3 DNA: TGCAGTGCCAGGGGGGGCGGGAGGGCCTTCTACAATGAGCAGTTCTTC. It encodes CSARGGGRAFYNEQFF.

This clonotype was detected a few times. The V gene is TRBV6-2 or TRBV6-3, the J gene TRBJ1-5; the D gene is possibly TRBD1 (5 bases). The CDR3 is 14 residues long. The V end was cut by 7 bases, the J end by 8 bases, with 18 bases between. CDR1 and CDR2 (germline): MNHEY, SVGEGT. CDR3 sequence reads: CASKVRAGGEPQHF. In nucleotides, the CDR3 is TGTGCCAGCAAAGTTCGAGCGGGAGGGGAGCCCCAGCATTTT.

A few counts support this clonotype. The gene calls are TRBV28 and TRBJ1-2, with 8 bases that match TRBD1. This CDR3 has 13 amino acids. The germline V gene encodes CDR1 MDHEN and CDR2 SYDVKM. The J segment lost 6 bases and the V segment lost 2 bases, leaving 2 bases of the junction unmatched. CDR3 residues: CASSLQGANGYTF. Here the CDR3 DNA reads TGTGCCAGCAGTTTACAGGGGGCGAATGGCTACACCTTC.

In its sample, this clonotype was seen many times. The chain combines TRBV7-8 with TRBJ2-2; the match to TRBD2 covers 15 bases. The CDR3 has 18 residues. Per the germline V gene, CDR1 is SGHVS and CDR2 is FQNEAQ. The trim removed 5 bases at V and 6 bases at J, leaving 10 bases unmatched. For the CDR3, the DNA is TGTGCCAGCAGCCCTCGGACTAGCGGGGGGGAATTGGCCGGGGAGCTGTTTTTT. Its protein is CASSPRTSGGELAGELFF.

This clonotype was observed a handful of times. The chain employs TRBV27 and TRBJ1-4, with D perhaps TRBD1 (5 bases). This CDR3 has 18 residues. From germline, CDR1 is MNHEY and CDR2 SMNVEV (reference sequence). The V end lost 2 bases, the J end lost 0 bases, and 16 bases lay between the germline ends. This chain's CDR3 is CASSLISGMGATNEKLFF. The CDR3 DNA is TGTGCCAGCAGTTTAATTTCAGGGATGGGTGCAACTAATGAAAAACTGTTTTTT.

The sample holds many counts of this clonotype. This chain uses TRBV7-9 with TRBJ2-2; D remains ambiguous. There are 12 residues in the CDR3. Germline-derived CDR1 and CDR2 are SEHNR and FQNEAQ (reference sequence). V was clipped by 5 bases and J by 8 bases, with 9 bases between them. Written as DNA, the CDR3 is TGTGCCAGCAGCGCGACGTCGGGGGAGCTGTTTTTT. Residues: CASSATSGELFF.

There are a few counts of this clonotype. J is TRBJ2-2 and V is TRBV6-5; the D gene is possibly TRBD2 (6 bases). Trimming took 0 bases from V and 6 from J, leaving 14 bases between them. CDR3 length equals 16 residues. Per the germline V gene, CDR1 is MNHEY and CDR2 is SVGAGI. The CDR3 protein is CASSYSPGVVAGELFF. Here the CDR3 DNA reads TGTGCCAGCAGTTACTCACCGGGAGTAGTGGCCGGGGAGCTGTTTTTT.

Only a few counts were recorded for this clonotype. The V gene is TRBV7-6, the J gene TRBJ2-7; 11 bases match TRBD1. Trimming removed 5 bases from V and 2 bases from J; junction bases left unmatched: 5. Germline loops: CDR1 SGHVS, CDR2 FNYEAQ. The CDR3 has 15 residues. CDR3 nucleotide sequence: TGTGCCAGCAGCCGGGACAGGGGGGCCGCCTACGAGCAGTACTTC. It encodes CASSRDRGAAYEQYF.

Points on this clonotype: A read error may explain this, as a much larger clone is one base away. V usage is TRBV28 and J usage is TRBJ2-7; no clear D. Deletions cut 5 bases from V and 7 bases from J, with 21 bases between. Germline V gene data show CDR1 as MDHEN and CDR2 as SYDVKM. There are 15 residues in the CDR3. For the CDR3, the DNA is TGTGCCAGCAGTGGACCGGAACGTGGGTCTTATGAGCAGTACTTC. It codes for CASSGPERGSYEQYF.

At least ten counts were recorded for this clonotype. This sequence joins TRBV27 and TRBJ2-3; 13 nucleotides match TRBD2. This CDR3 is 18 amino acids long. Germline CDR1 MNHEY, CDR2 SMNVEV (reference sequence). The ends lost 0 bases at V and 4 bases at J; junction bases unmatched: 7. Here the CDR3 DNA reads TGTGCCAGCAGTTTATCGCCACGAGGACTAGCGGGAGCAGATACGCAGTATTTT. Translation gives CASSLSPRGLAGADTQYF.

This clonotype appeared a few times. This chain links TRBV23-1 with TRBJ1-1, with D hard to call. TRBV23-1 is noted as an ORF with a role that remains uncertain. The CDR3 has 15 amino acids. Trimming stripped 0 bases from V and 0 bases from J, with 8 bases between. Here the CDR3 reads CASSQSTTMNTEAFF. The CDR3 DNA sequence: TGCGCCAGCAGTCAATCGACGACAATGAACACTGAAGCTTTCTTT.

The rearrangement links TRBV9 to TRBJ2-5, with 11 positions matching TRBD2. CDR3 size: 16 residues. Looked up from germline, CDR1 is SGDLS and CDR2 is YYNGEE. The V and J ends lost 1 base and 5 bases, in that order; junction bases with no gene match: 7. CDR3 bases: TGTGCCAGCAGCGTAACTAGCGGGAGCCCCTGGGAGACCCAGTACTTC. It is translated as CASSVTSGSPWETQYF.

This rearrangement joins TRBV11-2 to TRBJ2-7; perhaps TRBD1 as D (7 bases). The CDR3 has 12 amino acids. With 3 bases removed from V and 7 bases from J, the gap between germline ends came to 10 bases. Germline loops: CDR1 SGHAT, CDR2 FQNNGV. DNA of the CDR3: TGTGCCAGCAGCTTTCCAGGGGGGGAGCAGTACTTC. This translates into CASSFPGGEQYF.

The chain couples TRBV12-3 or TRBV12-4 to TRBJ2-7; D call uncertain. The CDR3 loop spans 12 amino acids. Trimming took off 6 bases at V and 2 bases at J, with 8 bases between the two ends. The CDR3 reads CASSLVPYEQYF. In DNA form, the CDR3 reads TGTGCCAGCAGCCTTGTCCCCTACGAGCAGTACTTC.

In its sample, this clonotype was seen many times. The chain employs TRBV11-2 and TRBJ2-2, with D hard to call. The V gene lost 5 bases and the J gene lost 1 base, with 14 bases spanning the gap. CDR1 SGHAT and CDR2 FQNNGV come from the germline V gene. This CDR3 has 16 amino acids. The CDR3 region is CASSPSSEKNTGELFF. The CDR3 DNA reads TGTGCCAGCAGCCCTTCAAGCGAAAAGAACACCGGGGAGCTGTTTTTT.